This record covers a single T cell receptor (beta chain). The antigen remains unidentified. Using immunoSEQ multiplex PCR, the repertoire was profiled, and TCRdb retains in-frame clones only, with some absent. The table shows 110,000 or so clones, with around 90% occurring only once. Germline loops: CDR1 KGHSH, CDR2 LQKENI. With 0 bases removed from V and 3 bases from J, the gap between germline ends came to 12 bases. CDR3 length equals 15 residues. This sample was included in a study of T cell responses to AZD1222 COVID-19 vaccine. Whole-study results and caveats: A mostly white British donor set with more females was recruited, and clonal diversity was possibly underestimated.

The sequenced sample was peripheral blood, obtained on day 0 of MenACWY control vaccination. This sequence originates from an adult in good health. The chain recombines TRBV18 with TRBJ2-7; D remains ambiguous. The CDR3 reads CASSPPQQTLYEQYF. In DNA, the CDR3 is TGTGCCAGCTCACCACCCCAACAGACCCTCTACGAGCAGTACTTC.